Following are 10 T cell receptor beta chains from one sample sequenced in a study of T cells in Graves' hyperthyroidism and ophthalmopathy. Amplification of TCR beta CDR3 regions was performed using RNA transcripts as template. When the TCR CDR3 underwent first-round RT-PCR, the HTBI primer set was used. TCRdb itself ran the multiplex PCR reads through MiXCR, one entry per CDR3 protein. The data contain around 400,000 distinct CDR3 sequences, around 15% of them seen just once; the ten biggest clones take up roughly 19%. Sequences were obtained from blood. The receptors come from a woman aged 60-70 years with Graves' ophthalmopathy.

This clonotype was seen repeatedly, ten times or more. The chain employs TRBV20-1 and TRBJ2-3; no clear D. The CDR3 length is 13 residues. Deletions cut 6 bases from V and 8 bases from J, with 18 bases between. Germline V gene lookup returns CDR1 DFQATT and CDR2 SNEGSKA (reference sequence). CDR3 residues: CSASRIQEATQYF. The CDR3 nucleotides are TGCAGTGCCTCTCGAATCCAAGAAGCTACGCAGTATTTT.

Note on this clonotype: The junction departs from germline at one end; a sequencing error may be responsible. This rearrangement joins TRBV11-3 to TRBJ2-2; tentatively, D is TRBD2 (5 bases). The germline gives CDR1 SGHNT, CDR2 YENEEA. This CDR3 region has 12 residues. CDR3 bases: TGTACCAGCAGCTTAGATGGTGGGGAGTTGTTTTTT. It encodes CTSSLDGGELFF.

This clonotype was seen many times. The rearrangement links TRBV2 to TRBJ2-1; D is undetermined. CDR1 is SNHLY, CDR2 FYNNEI, per germline. V lost 8 bases, J lost 0 bases, and 11 bases lay in between. The CDR3 is 14 amino acids. CDR3 sequence (DNA): TGTGCCAGCGTCGCAGGAAGCTCCTACAATGAGCAGTTCTTC. Translating it yields CASVAGSSYNEQFF.

The chain couples TRBV6-6 to TRBJ2-7; no clear D gene. Germline V gene data show CDR1 as MNHNY and CDR2 as SVGAGI (reference sequence). V lost 2 bases and J lost 3, with 8 bases in between. There are 13 residues in the CDR3. The CDR3 nucleotides read TGTGCCAGCAGTTACGGGCGGCGCTACGAGCAGTACTTC. It yields the protein CASSYGRRYEQYF.

There are many counts of this clonotype. The chain links TRBV2 to TRBJ2-7; 8 bases are a match to TRBD2. Germline V gene sequence: CDR1 SNHLY, CDR2 FYNNEI. The CDR3 is 15 residues long. Trimming took 10 bases from V and 7 from J; bases not matched to a gene: 18. CDR3 sequence (DNA): TGTGCCACAGGTGGTACCGGGACTAGGTCTTGGGAGCAGTACTTC. Translating gives CATGGTGTRSWEQYF.

This clonotype was seen a handful of times. V and J are TRBV7-9 and TRBJ2-2, with 7 bases that match TRBD1. Germline values: CDR1 SEHNR, CDR2 FQNEAQ (reference sequence). V lost 5 bases to trimming and J lost 6 bases; unmatched junction nucleotides: 6. CDR3 length: 14 amino acids. The CDR3 nucleotides read TGTGCCAGCAGCCCACGAGGGACAGCCGGGGAGCTGTTTTTT. Protein: CASSPRGTAGELFF.

This clonotype was seen a few times. Being one base from a much bigger clone, this may be a read error. CDR3 sequence: CASGLTGDNEQLF. The CDR3, as DNA: TGTGCTAGTGGTTTGACAGGGGACAATGAGCAGCTCTTC. The chain links TRBV12-5 to TRBJ2-1; 7 bases match TRBD1. The CDR3 extends over 13 amino acids. CDR1 is LGHNT, CDR2 FRNRAP, per germline.

This clonotype was seen at least ten times. V usage is TRBV24-1 and J usage is TRBJ2-1, with TRBD2 matching 10 bases. This CDR3 has 15 amino acids. Germline loops: CDR1 KGHDR, CDR2 SFDVKD. V lost 6 bases and J lost 2; bases outside the gene matches: 3. The DNA for the CDR3 is TGTGCCACCAGTATTAGCGGGGGGACCTACAATGAGCAGTTCTTC. Translated, it gives CATSISGGTYNEQFF.

This clonotype was found a few times. The chain links TRBV19 to TRBJ2-7, with 8 bases that match TRBD2. The CDR3 covers 16 residues. Germline CDR1 is LNHDA and CDR2 is SQIVND (reference sequence). Trimming took 2 bases from V and 5 from J; bases not matched to a gene: 11. This chain's CDR3 is CASSISPRGRTHEQYF. The CDR3 DNA is TGTGCCAGTAGTATATCGCCGCGCGGGAGGACCCACGAGCAGTACTTC.

The chain has TRBV7-8 and TRBJ2-3, with a possible D match to TRBD1 (7 bases). CDR3 length: 16 residues. Germline V gives CDR1 SGHVS, CDR2 FQNEAQ. Between the trimmed V and J ends, which lost 2 bases and 0 bases, there was a span of 12 bases. CDR3 coding DNA: TGTGCCAGCAGCTTAATCCCAGGGGGGAGCACAGATACGCAGTATTTT. Its protein is CASSLIPGGSTDTQYF.